Given below is one TCR beta chain in context. Its antigen is not identified. This entry belongs to a study of OX40 agonist ivuxolimab in advanced cancers. The wider study: With a range of 23 to 79, age averaged roughly 60 years, and nearly 85% were male. Study observations and caveats: Low levels of normalized T-cell clonal expansion also appeared in some nonresponders. Averaging showed that CD8+ T cells had more expanded clones than CD4+ did.

The junction had 16 bases not matched to a gene; V was cut back by 8 bases and J by 0 bases. Germline V CDR1 and CDR2: MNHEY, SMNVEV (reference sequence). CDR3 length: 19 amino acids. Only in-frame clones appear in the TCRdb table, and some are missing; sequencing was by immunoSEQ multiplex PCR. The sample yields more than 9,500 clones, around 80% seen once. This sequence was found in an adult with an advanced solid tumor such as melanoma, head and neck, liver or kidney cancer. The sample in question was CD4+ or CD8+ T cells sorted from blood, obtained in a trial of the OX40 agonist ivuxolimab. The V call is TRBV27, the J call TRBJ2-1; 10 nucleotides line up with TRBD2. The CDR3 DNA reads as TGTGCCAGCGCCAGTGGGCTAGCGGGAGAGGCTAGCTCCTACAATGAGCAGTTCTTC. Translation gives CASASGLAGEASSYNEQFF.